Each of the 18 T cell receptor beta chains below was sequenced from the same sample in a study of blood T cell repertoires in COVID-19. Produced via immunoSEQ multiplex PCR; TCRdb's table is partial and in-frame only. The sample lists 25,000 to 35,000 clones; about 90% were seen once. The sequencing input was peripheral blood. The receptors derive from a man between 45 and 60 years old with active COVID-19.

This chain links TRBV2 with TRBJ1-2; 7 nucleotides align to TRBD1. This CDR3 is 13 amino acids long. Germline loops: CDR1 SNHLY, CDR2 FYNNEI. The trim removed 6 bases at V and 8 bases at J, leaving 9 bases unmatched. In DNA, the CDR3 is TGTGCCAGCAGAGCCGGGACAGTGGGGGGCTACACCTTC. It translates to CASRAGTVGGYTF.

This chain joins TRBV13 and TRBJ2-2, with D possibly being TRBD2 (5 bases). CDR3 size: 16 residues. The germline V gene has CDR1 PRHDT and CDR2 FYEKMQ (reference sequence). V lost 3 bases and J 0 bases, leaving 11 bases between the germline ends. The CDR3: CASSLTTASNTGELFF. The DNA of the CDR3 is TGTGCCAGCAGCTTGACTACAGCCTCGAACACCGGGGAGCTGTTTTTT.

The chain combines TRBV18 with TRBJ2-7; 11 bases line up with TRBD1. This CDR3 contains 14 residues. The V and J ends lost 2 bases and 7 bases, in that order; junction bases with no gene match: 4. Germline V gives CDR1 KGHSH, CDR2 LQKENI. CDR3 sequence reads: CASSPGQGAGEQYF. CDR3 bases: TGTGCCAGCTCACCAGGACAGGGGGCGGGGGAGCAGTACTTC. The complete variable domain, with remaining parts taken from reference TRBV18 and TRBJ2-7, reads NAGVMQNPRHLVRRRGQEARLRCSPMKGHSHVYWYRQLPEEGLKFMVYLQKENIIDESGMPKERFSAEFPKEGPSILRIQQVVRGDSAAYFCASSPGQGAGEQYFGPGTRLTVT.

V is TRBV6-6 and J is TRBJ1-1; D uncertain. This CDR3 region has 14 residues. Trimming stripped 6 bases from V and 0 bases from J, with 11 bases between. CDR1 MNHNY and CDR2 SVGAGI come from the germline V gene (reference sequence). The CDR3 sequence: CASRKDTLNTEAFF. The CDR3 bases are TGTGCCAGCAGAAAAGACACACTGAACACTGAAGCTTTCTTT.

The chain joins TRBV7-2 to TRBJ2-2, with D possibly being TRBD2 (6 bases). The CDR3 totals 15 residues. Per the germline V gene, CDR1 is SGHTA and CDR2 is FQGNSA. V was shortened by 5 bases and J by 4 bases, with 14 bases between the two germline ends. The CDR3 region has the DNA TGTGCCAGCAGCGCCCGACTAGTTAGCACCGGGGAGCTGTTTTTT. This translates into CASSARLVSTGELFF.

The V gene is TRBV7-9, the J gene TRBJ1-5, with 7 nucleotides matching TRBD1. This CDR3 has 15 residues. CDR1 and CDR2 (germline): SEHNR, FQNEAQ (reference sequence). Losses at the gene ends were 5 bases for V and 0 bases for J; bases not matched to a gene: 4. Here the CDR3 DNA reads TGTGCCAGCAGCCCAACAGGGGATAGCAATCAGCCCCAGCATTTT. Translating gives CASSPTGDSNQPQHF.

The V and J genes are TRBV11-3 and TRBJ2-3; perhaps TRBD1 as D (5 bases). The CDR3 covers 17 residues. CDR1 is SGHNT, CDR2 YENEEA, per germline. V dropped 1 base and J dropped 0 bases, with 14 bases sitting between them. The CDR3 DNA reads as TGTGCCAGCAGCTTAGGCAGGGTGTCCTCTAGCACAGATACGCAGTATTTT. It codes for CASSLGRVSSSTDTQYF.

CDR3 sequence (DNA): TGTGCCAGCCGCGACAGGGCCGGCACAGATACGCAGTATTTT. Translation gives CASRDRAGTDTQYF. The chain joins TRBV19 to TRBJ2-3, with 7 positions matching TRBD1. Germline lookup yields CDR1 LNHDA and CDR2 SQIVND (reference sequence). The CDR3 loop spans 14 amino acids. With 9 bases clipped from V and 1 base from J, the junction kept 7 bases outside the gene matches.

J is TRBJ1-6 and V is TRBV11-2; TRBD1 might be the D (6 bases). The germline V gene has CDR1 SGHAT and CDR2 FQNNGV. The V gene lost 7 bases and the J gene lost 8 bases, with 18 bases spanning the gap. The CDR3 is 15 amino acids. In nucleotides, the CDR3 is TGTGCCAGCACTCCCGGGGGGCCAGACTATTCACCCCTCCACTTT. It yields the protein CASTPGGPDYSPLHF.

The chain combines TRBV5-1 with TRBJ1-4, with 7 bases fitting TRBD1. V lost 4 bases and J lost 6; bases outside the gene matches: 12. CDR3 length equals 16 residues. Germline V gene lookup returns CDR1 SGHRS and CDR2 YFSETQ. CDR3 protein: CASSRGQSDSHEKLFF. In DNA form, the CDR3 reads TGCGCCAGCAGCAGGGGACAGTCGGATTCCCATGAAAAACTGTTTTTT.

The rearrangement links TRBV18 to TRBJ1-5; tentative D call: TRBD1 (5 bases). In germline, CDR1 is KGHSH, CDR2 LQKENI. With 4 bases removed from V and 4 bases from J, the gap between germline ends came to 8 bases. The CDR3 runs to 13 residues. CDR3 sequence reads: CASSLKGNQPQHF. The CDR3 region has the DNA TGTGCCAGCTCACTGAAGGGGAATCAGCCCCAGCATTTT.

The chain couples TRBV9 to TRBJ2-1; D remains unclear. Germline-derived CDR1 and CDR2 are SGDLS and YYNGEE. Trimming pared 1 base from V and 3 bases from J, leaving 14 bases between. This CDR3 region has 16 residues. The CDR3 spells CASSVLTDAGYNEQFF. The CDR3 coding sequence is TGTGCCAGCAGCGTACTCACAGACGCTGGCTACAATGAGCAGTTCTTC.

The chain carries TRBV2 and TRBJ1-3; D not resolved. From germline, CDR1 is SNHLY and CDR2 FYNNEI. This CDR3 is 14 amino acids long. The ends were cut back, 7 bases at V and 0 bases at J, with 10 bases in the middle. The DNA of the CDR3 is TGTGCCAGCAACCGGGAAAGCTCTGGAAACACCATATATTTT. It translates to CASNRESSGNTIYF.

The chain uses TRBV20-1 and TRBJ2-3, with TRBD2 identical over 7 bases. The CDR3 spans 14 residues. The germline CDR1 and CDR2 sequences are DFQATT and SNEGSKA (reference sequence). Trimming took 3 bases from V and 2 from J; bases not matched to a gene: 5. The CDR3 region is CSASFRGVTDTQYF. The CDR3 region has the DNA TGCAGTGCTAGTTTCCGGGGGGTCACAGATACGCAGTATTTT.

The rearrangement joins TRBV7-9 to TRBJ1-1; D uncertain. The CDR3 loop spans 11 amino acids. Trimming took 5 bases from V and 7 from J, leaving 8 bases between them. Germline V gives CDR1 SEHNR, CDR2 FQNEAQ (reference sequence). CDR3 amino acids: CASSPRLEAFF. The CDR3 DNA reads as TGTGCCAGCAGCCCAAGACTTGAAGCTTTCTTT.

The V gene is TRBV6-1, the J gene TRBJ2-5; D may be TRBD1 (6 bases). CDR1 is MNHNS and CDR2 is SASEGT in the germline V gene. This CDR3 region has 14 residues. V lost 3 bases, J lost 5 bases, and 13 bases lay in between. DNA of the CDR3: TGTGCCAGCAGTGAGGCAGGGGATTTCGAGACCCAGTACTTC. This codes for CASSEAGDFETQYF.

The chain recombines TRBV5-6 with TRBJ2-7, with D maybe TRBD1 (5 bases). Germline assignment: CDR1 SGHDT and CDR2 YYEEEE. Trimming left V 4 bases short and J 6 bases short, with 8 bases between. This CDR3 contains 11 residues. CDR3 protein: CASSQGVEQYF. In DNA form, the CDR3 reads TGTGCCAGCAGCCAAGGGGTCGAGCAGTACTTC. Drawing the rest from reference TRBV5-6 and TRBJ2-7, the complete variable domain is DAGVTQSPTHLIKTRGQQVTLRCSPKSGHDTVSWYQQALGQGPQFIFQYYEEEERQRGNFPDRFSGHQFPNYSSELNVNALLLGDSALYLCASSQGVEQYFGPGTRLTVT.

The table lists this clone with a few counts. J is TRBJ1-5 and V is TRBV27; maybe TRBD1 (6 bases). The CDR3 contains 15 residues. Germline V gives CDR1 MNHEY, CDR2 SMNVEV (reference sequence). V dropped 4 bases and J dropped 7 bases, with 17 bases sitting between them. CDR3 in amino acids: CASSSSFTGNQPQHF. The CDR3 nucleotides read TGTGCCAGCAGTTCGTCTTTTACAGGGAACCAGCCCCAGCATTTT.